The source of this TCR beta chain is a study of blood T cell repertoires in COVID-19. Each participant's cohort was designated according to participant-reported clinical history. The CDR3 is made up of 12 amino acids. Trimming removed 3 bases at V and 3 bases at J, with 6 bases between. Germline values: CDR1 KGHSH, CDR2 LQKENI. Per the original methods: Estimation of nucleated cell counts relied on the amplification of reference gene primers. TCRdb's table, derived via immunoSEQ multiplex PCR, lists solely in-frame clones and lacks some. V, J and clone size are taken as reported in that table, and D and trimming were inferred from the DNA itself. Counted here are about 250,000 clones, approximately 85% occurring once; the ten biggest clones make up around 9.8%.

This clonotype was obtained from a woman aged 45-60 years with acute COVID-19. The chain is built from TRBV18 and TRBJ2-7; D is perhaps TRBD2 (6 bases). Sequenced input: PBMCs or T cells enriched from blood (not recorded which). The CDR3 DNA follows: TGTGCCAGCTCACCCGGGAGCTACGAGCAGTACTTC. Protein: CASSPGSYEQYF.